What follows are 11 T cell receptor beta chains derived from one specimen sequenced in a study of neurological immune-mediated disorders. TCRdb reprocessed the 5' RACE reads with MiXCR, giving one entry per CDR3 protein. The sample shows over 25,000 distinct CDR3 sequences, roughly 1.6% of them seen only once. Sequenced sample: PBMCs. These receptors originate from a woman in her 30s with multiple sclerosis.

This clonotype has ten or more counts. The genes are TRBV7-2 and TRBJ2-4; D is perhaps TRBD2 (6 bases). CDR1 and CDR2 from the germline V gene are SGHTA and FQGNSA. The ends were cut back, 5 bases at V and 0 bases at J, with 14 bases in the middle. This CDR3 comprises 16 residues. DNA of the CDR3: TGTGCCAGCAGCCCCCGCCCGGGACTAGCCAAAAACATTCAGTACTTC. This gives the protein CASSPRPGLAKNIQYF.

This clonotype was detected ten times or more. The V and J genes are TRBV7-2 and TRBJ2-5; D uncertain. This CDR3 has 12 amino acids. Germline lookup yields CDR1 SGHTA and CDR2 FQGNSA. V lost 5 bases and J 6 bases, leaving 10 bases between the germline ends. For the CDR3, the DNA is TGTGCCAGCAGCCCTACCGTCCAGACCCAGTACTTC. It is translated as CASSPTVQTQYF.

The table lists this clonotype with many counts. The V and J genes are TRBV12-3 or TRBV12-4 and TRBJ1-6; D remains ambiguous. V lost 3 bases and J lost 2, with 5 bases in between. The CDR3 sequence is 14 residues long. DNA for the CDR3: TGTGCCAGCAGTTTCGCGCCCTATAATTCACCCCTCCACTTT. It translates to CASSFAPYNSPLHF.

This clonotype was observed a handful of times. The chain is built from TRBV20-1 and TRBJ1-3, with unresolved D. Germline assignment: CDR1 DFQATT and CDR2 SNEGSKA (reference sequence). The V end was cut by 0 bases, the J end by 11 bases, with 8 bases between. The CDR3 length is 11 residues. The chain's CDR3 is CSARDLSAIYF. The CDR3 DNA reads as TGCAGTGCTAGAGATCTAAGCGCCATATATTTT.

The sample holds many counts of this clonotype. The DNA for the CDR3 is TGCGCCAGCAGTTTCGGACAGGGAATAGAGACCCAGTACTTC. This sequence encodes CASSFGQGIETQYF. The chain recombines TRBV5-1 with TRBJ2-5; 8 positions agree with TRBD1. Germline trimming cut 5 bases from V and 4 bases from J; bases unmatched to any gene: 7. Germline V gene lookup returns CDR1 SGHRS and CDR2 YFSETQ. The CDR3 spans 14 residues. The entire variable domain, with the rest obtained from reference TRBV5-1 and TRBJ2-5, is as follows: KAGVTQTPRYLIKTRGQQVTLSCSPISGHRSVSWYQQTPGQGLQFLFEYFSETQRNKGNFPGRFSGRQFSNSRSEMNVSTLELGDSALYLCASSFGQGIETQYFGPGTRLLVL.

There are many counts of this clonotype. The gene calls are TRBV7-9 and TRBJ2-7, with D possibly TRBD1 on 5 matching bases. CDR3 length: 13 amino acids. Trimming took off 5 bases at V and 7 bases at J, with 15 bases between the two ends. From germline, CDR1 is SEHNR and CDR2 FQNEAQ (reference sequence). As DNA, the CDR3 is TGTGCCAGCAGCCCCAGGGCTCTGGGGGAGCAGTACTTC. It codes for CASSPRALGEQYF.

At least ten counts were recorded for this clonotype. V is TRBV12-3 or TRBV12-4 and J is TRBJ2-2, with D possibly called TRBD1 or TRBD2 (5 bases each). The CDR3 spans 13 residues. The V end was cut by 3 bases, the J end by 6 bases, with 8 bases between. In DNA form, the CDR3 reads TGTGCCAGCAGTTTTGGGGGACCCGGGGAGCTGTTTTTT. This translates into CASSFGGPGELFF.

This clonotype was picked up many times. This sequence joins TRBV5-1 and TRBJ1-4, with unresolved D. The CDR3 is 16 amino acids. V lost 4 bases, J lost 0 bases, and 13 bases lay in between. Germline assignment: CDR1 SGHRS and CDR2 YFSETQ. CDR3 amino acids: CASSILPGATNEKLFF. CDR3 DNA: TGCGCCAGCAGCATCCTTCCCGGGGCAACTAATGAAAAACTGTTTTTT.

The table lists this clonotype with many counts. The chain has TRBV5-1 and TRBJ1-2, with 9 bases fitting TRBD1. V was clipped by 4 bases and J by 4 bases; unmatched bases: 5. Germline assignment: CDR1 SGHRS and CDR2 YFSETQ. The CDR3 totals 14 residues. This CDR3 reads CASSEATGGYGYTF. CDR3 DNA sequence: TGCGCCAGCAGCGAAGCGACAGGGGGCTATGGCTACACCTTC.

This clonotype was observed many times. The chain joins TRBV18 to TRBJ1-1; D gene uncertain. Germline V lookup: CDR1 KGHSH, CDR2 LQKENI. CDR3 length equals 14 residues. V was cut by 2 bases and J by 1 base, with 8 bases left in between. The CDR3 is CASSPLGKNTEAFF. The CDR3 coding sequence is TGTGCCAGCTCACCATTAGGGAAGAACACTGAAGCTTTCTTT.

This clonotype was seen repeatedly, ten times or more. This chain connects TRBV3-1 to TRBJ2-7; no firm D call. The CDR3 spans 13 residues. CDR1 is LGHDT, CDR2 YNNKEL, per germline (reference sequence). Trimming stripped 1 base from V and 4 bases from J, with 8 bases between. The DNA of the CDR3 is TGTGCCAGCAGCCAAGTCGCCCCGTACGAGCAGTACTTC. As protein: CASSQVAPYEQYF.